This TCR beta chain stems from a study of response to subunit inactivated influenza vaccine. This clonotype occurred a few times. Each CDR3 protein gets one entry after TCRdb re-called the RT-PCR reads with MiXCR. Among about 570,000 distinct CDR3 sequences listed, about 11% were seen once. Separately, the same data were catalogued under a study of T cells expressing NK-cell markers. This second study says: 5'RACE template switching with UMIs generated TCR beta cDNA. In several donors, dominant clonotypes made up roughly 25-60.1% of CD3+CD56-NKG2C+ cells.

The input for sequencing was PBMCs from blood, taken on the day of vaccination. This TCR came from a man in his forties or fifties who received an inactivated influenza vaccine.

The CDR3 DNA reads as TGCAGCGTGCTAGGGACACTGAACACCGGGGAGCTGTTTTTT. The encoded protein is CSVLGTLNTGELFF. V and J are TRBV29-1 and TRBJ2-2, with D perhaps matching TRBD1 (6 bases). The V gene's germline CDR1 is SQVTM and CDR2 ANQGSEA. V lost 6 bases and J lost 1, with 12 bases in between. The CDR3 loop spans 14 amino acids.